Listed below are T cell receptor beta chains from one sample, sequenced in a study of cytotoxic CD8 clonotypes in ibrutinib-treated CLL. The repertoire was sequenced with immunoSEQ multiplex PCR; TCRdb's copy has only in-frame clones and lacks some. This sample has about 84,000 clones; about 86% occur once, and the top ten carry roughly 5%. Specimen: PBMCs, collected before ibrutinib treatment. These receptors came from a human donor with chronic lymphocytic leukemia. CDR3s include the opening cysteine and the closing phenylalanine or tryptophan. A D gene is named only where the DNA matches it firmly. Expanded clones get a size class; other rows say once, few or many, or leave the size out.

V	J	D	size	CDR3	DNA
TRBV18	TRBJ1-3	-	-	CASSRTVAGNTIYF	TGTGCCAGCTCTCGGACAGTGGCTGGAAACACCATATATTTT
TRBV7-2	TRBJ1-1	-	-	CASSLAGPYEAFF	TGTGCCAGCAGCTTAGCGGGACCCTATGAAGCTTTCTTT
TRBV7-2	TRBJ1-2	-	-	CASSLEGNNGYTF	TGTGCCAGCAGCTTAGAGGGTAATAATGGCTACACCTTC
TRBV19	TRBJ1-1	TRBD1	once	CASSIRTGATEAFF	TGTGCCAGTAGTATCCGGACAGGGGCGACTGAAGCTTTCTTT
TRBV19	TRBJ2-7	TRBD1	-	CASSGRQGASYEQYF	TGTGCCAGTAGTGGACGACAGGGGGCGAGCTACGAGCAGTACTTC
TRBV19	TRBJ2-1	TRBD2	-	CASSHGPGLAGNNEQFF	TGTGCCAGTAGCCACGGTCCGGGACTAGCGGGCAACAATGAGCAGTTCTTC
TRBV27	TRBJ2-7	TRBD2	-	CASSMGTSGSYEQYF	TGTGCCAGCAGTATGGGGACTAGCGGATCCTACGAGCAGTACTTC
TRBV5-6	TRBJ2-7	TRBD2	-	CASSLLAGGPYYEQYF	TGTGCCAGCAGCTTGCTAGCGGGAGGCCCATACTACGAGCAGTACTTC
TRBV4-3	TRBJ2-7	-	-	CASSQGVTAAVSYEQYF	TGCGCCAGCAGCCAAGGAGTGACCGCGGCAGTGAGCTACGAGCAGTACTTC
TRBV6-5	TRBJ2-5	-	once	CASSYQLTTGIQYF	TGTGCCAGCAGTTACCAACTTACAACAGGCATCCAGTACTTC
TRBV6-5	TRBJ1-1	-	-	CASTQIPPQNTEAFF	TGTGCCAGCACCCAAATCCCCCCTCAGAACACTGAAGCTTTCTTT
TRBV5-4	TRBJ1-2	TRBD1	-	CASSSGDRAYF	TGTGCCAGCAGCTCCGGGGACAGGGCCTACTTC
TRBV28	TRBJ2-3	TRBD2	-	CASSFSYGLADTDTQYF	TGTGCCAGCAGTTTCTCCTACGGACTAGCGGACACAGATACGCAGTATTTT
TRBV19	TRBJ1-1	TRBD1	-	CASRTYTGTGKEAFF	TGTGCCAGTAGAACATACACCGGGACAGGGAAGGAAGCTTTCTTT
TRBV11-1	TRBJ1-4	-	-	CASSRAGRANEKLFF	TGTGCCAGCAGCCGAGCAGGGAGGGCTAATGAAAAACTGTTTTTT
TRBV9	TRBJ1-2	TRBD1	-	CASSVARGRDYGYTF	TGTGCCAGCAGCGTGGCAAGGGGGCGGGACTATGGCTACACCTTC
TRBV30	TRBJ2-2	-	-	CAWSVRGSQGWWFSVGELFF	TGTGCCTGGAGTGTACGGGGGTCACAGGGCTGGTGGTTTTCGGTCGGGGAGCTGTTTTTT
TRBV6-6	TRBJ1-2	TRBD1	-	CASSYSMTGTNGYTF	TGTGCCAGCAGTTACTCGATGACAGGGACAAATGGCTACACCTTC
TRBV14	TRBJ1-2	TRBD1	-	CASSQTTGPNYGYTF	TGTGCCAGCAGCCAGACGACAGGGCCTAACTATGGCTACACCTTC
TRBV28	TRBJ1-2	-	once	CASSLHQNRVRGYTF	TGTGCCAGCAGTTTACATCAGAACCGAGTGAGGGGCTACACCTTC
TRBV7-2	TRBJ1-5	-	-	CASSLALPFVEPQHF	TGTGCCAGCAGCTTAGCGCTGCCATTTGTGGAGCCCCAGCATTTT
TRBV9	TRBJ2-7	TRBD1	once	CASSVGIPNPDRGRSYEQYF	TGTGCCAGCAGCGTAGGCATCCCCAACCCGGACAGGGGGCGTTCGTACGAGCAGTACTTC
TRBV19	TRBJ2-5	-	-	CASSVTVGETQYF	TGTGCCAGTAGTGTTACAGTCGGAGAGACCCAGTACTTC
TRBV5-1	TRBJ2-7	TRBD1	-	CASSHGQGASYEQYF	TGCGCCAGCAGCCATGGACAGGGGGCGAGCTACGAGCAGTACTTC
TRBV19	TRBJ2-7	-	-	CASKEEGGAAYEQYF	TGTGCCTCAAAGGAGGAGGGGGGGGCCGCCTACGAGCAGTACTTC
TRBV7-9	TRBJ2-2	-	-	CASSRPLWDTGELFF	TGTGCCAGCAGCCGCCCGCTGTGGGACACCGGGGAGCTGTTTTTT
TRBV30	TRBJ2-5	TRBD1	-	CAWSGQTRTGKETQYF	TGTGCCTGGAGTGGCCAAACAAGGACAGGAAAAGAGACCCAGTACTTC
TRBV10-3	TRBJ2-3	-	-	CAISGRKDTQYF	TGTGCCATCAGTGGTAGAAAAGATACGCAGTATTTT
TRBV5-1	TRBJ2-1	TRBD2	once	CASRSGKGNEQFF	TGCGCCAGCAGAAGCGGGAAGGGCAATGAGCAGTTCTTC
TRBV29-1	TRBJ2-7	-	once	CSVAPGGRSSYEQYF	TGCAGCGTTGCCCCCGGCGGGCGGAGCTCCTACGAGCAGTACTTC
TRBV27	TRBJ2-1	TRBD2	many	CATLNLAGDHEQFF	TGTGCCACCTTAAATCTAGCGGGAGACCATGAGCAGTTCTTC
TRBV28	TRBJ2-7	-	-	CASSPLFEQYF	TGTGCCAGCAGCCCCCTGTTCGAGCAGTACTTC
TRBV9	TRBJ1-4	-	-	CASSPGRGEKLFF	TGTGCCAGCAGTCCGGGACGGGGCGAAAAACTGTTTTTT
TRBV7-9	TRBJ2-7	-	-	CASSKVYYEQYF	TGTGCCAGCAGCAAGGTCTACTACGAGCAGTACTTC
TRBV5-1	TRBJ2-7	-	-	CASSLGAYEQYF	TGCGCCAGCAGCTTAGGGGCCTACGAGCAGTACTTC